A selection of T cell receptor beta chains follows, all from one sample in a study of cytomegalovirus exposure and HLA in healthy donors. Method: immunoSEQ multiplex PCR; TCRdb's copy keeps in-frame clones and lacks some. The table has about 120,000 clones, roughly 80% seen once; the top ten hold about 30%. Input material: PBMCs. The receptors shown here come from a man aged 55-75 years in good health and CMV-seropositive. The CDR3 runs from the conserved cysteine through the conserved F or W. Each record gives: clone size, V gene, J gene, D gene, CDR3 protein, CDR3 DNA. A D gene is named only where the DNA matches it firmly. Some rows have no size entry. The others give once, few or many, or a class for an expanded clone.

size: .
V: TRBV2
J: TRBJ2-2
D: TRBD2
CDR3: CATWSGGSAGELFF
DNA: TGTGCGACCTGGAGCGGGGGGTCGGCCGGGGAGCTGTTTTTT

size: .
V: TRBV6-1
J: TRBJ1-2
D: .
CDR3: CASSEVNSGYYGYTF
DNA: TGTGCCAGCAGTGAAGTAAATTCAGGGTACTATGGCTACACCTTC

size: .
V: TRBV30
J: TRBJ2-3
D: .
CDR3: CAWRAEAVQYF
DNA: TGTGCCTGGAGGGCAGAGGCGGTGCAGTATTTT

size: once
V: TRBV18
J: TRBJ1-2
D: .
CDR3: CASSPDFSVNYGYTF
DNA: TGTGCCAGCTCACCAGATTTTTCAGTTAACTATGGCTACACCTTC

size: .
V: TRBV5-1
J: TRBJ2-1
D: TRBD2
CDR3: CASSFIAGGSYNEQFF
DNA: TGCGCCAGCAGCTTTATAGCGGGGGGCTCCTACAATGAGCAGTTCTTC

size: once
V: TRBV7-3
J: TRBJ2-1
D: TRBD2
CDR3: CASSLTRLAGGEQFF
DNA: TGTGCCAGCAGCTTAACCAGACTAGCGGGAGGTGAGCAGTTCTTC

size: .
V: TRBV5-1
J: TRBJ1-1
D: .
CDR3: CASRQDSMNTEAFF
DNA: TGCGCCAGCAGACAGGACAGCATGAACACTGAAGCTTTCTTT

size: .
V: TRBV19
J: TRBJ2-7
D: .
CDR3: CNPGTYEQYF
DNA: TGTAATCCAGGCACCTACGAGCAGTACTTC

size: .
V: TRBV11-2
J: TRBJ2-3
D: TRBD2
CDR3: CASSLSGTSGGTDTQYF
DNA: TGTGCCAGCAGCCTAAGCGGGACTAGCGGGGGCACAGATACGCAGTATTTT

size: once
V: TRBV27
J: TRBJ1-5
D: TRBD1
CDR3: CASRETGVQPQHF
DNA: TGTGCCAGCAGAGAGACAGGGGTTCAGCCCCAGCATTTT

size: .
V: TRBV9
J: TRBJ2-7
D: .
CDR3: CASSVGGSEQYF
DNA: TGTGCCAGCAGCGTAGGAGGCTCGGAGCAGTACTTC

size: few
V: TRBV9
J: TRBJ2-7
D: TRBD1
CDR3: CASSVGGEGTGPYEQYF
DNA: TGTGCCAGCAGCGTAGGTGGGGAGGGGACAGGGCCCTACGAGCAGTACTTC

size: .
V: TRBV28
J: TRBJ1-1
D: TRBD1
CDR3: CASGMGELTGRPEAFF
DNA: TGTGCCAGCGGCATGGGGGAATTGACAGGGAGGCCTGAAGCTTTCTTT

size: .
V: TRBV7-3
J: TRBJ2-1
D: .
CDR3: CASSLESQGEQFF
DNA: TGTGCCAGCAGCTTGGAATCGCAGGGGGAGCAGTTCTTC

size: .
V: TRBV5-1
J: TRBJ2-7
D: TRBD1
CDR3: CASSFSGTEYEQYF
DNA: TGCGCCAGCAGTTTTTCCGGGACAGAGTACGAGCAGTACTTC

size: .
V: TRBV2
J: TRBJ1-5
D: .
CDR3: CASSGSLAFLGLRSNQPQHF
DNA: TGTGCCAGCAGTGGAAGCTTAGCGTTTTTAGGGCTCAGGAGCAATCAGCCCCAGCATTTT

size: .
V: TRBV2
J: TRBJ2-2
D: TRBD1
CDR3: CASSNNRGRTGELFF
DNA: TGTGCCAGCAGTAACAACAGGGGGCGGACCGGGGAGCTGTTTTTT

size: .
V: TRBV15
J: TRBJ2-7
D: TRBD1
CDR3: CATSRASSGTGVHEQYF
DNA: TGTGCCACCAGCAGAGCATCCTCCGGGACAGGGGTACACGAGCAGTACTTC